The present TCR beta chain was sequenced within a study of cytomegalovirus exposure and HLA in healthy donors (dated by TCRdb to about 2017). A note on the overall study: An earlier analysis of approximately 550 of the donors reported approximately 290 Gb of sequence data and 100 million to 130 million unique TCR beta sequences from about 180 million T cells. Approximately 310 gigabases of sequencing data and roughly 81 million unique TCR sequences made up an early release that covered under 750 HLA-typed donors. Of the 398 genotyped donors, 75% to 85% were placed in the genetic ancestry cluster associated with self-reported Caucasian donors. The study was designed to test whether signatures of past pathogen exposure could be identified by cataloging public T cell receptors. The study used immunosequencing to profile the T cell repertoires of under 700 subjects and linked those repertoires to cytomegalovirus serostatus. Along with the roughly 700-subject first cohort, a separate validation cohort of over a hundred different subjects was used. High-throughput TCR immunosequencing, statistical association of individual TCRs with disease status, and machine learning were combined to predict cytomegalovirus infection status. A later analysis re-examined previously published TCR beta repertoires from more than 550 donors and added high-resolution HLA genotyping to investigate patterns of TCR occurrence. In the later analysis, no new phenotypic data were used to find candidate immune exposures; instead, reliance was placed on TCR beta sequences and their occurrence across donors. To decide whether each TCR beta V gene segment behaved as functional or pseudogenic, an earlier analysis of 587 of the donors relied on high-throughput TCR beta sequencing. Alongside the repertoire data, information on donor age, sex, ethnicity and CMV serostatus was compiled. Genome-wide SNP genotypes for about three fifths of the roughly 670 donors were used in a later genetic analysis, which treated that subset as a discovery cohort. Every discovery cohort repertoire had been produced on one sequencing platform. Both class I and class II loci were covered by HLA typing, at four-digit resolution. Typing coverage varied by locus: about 620-640 donors for A, B, C, DRB1 and DQB1; under 550 for DQA1; about 590 for DPA1; 450 to 480 for DPB1. Because of strong linkage in the cohort, a handful of DR-DQ haplotypes were treated as single units for association and clustering. On average, 235,054 unique TCR beta nucleotide sequences were sequenced per donor among several hundred genotyped donors of the cohort, with approximately 18% of those sequences being non-productive.

The table lists this clone with a few counts. What this receptor recognizes is not known. Nothing much larger sits one base from this clone, and base qualities are not available. The cohort was made up of 666 healthy bone marrow donors. At the time of sampling, every cohort member was nominally healthy, though immune exposures that went unrecorded were likely present. The donor was CMV seropositive and belonged to the group of a few hundred seropositive cohort members. Every donor gave a peripheral blood sample, and the peripheral blood mononuclear cells from that sample were used for TCR beta sequencing. Genomic DNA extraction from the blood cell samples was performed with the Qiagen DNeasy Blood Extraction Kit. The library was obtained by the immunoSEQ multiplex PCR assay. For the multiplex PCR, a mixture combining 60 forward primers for TCR Vbeta segments and 13 reverse primers for TCR Jbeta segments was used. Amplification of the CDR3 region of rearranged TCR beta genes was performed with a multiplex PCR assay on genomic DNA. On the Illumina HiSeq System, the amplified TCR beta libraries were sequenced as 87-base-pair reads. The study's own analysis went as follows. A later analysis tallied 80 million to 95 million unique TCR beta chains across the 640 or so repertoires, and about 10 million of those chains were shared by two or more donors. Raw reads were error-corrected and collapsed into unique sequences by a nearest-neighbor algorithm in which closely related sequences were merged to remove PCR and sequencing errors. To assign V, D and J gene segments, CDR3 sequences were aligned to IMGT reference sequences. Each retained sequence needed at least a six-nucleotide match to both a V gene segment and a J gene segment. Rearrangements were called productive when the CDR3 lacked stop codons and stayed in frame with V and J; all others were non-productive. Following IMGT convention, CDR3 was defined as the stretch from the second conserved V-encoded cysteine up to the conserved J-encoded phenylalanine. The earlier analysis of 500 to 600 of the donors excluded sequences that lacked an unambiguous match to a single V gene segment. An earlier analysis of 450 to 650 of the donors called V segments functional above 56.7% productive rearrangements and segregating when the between-donor standard deviation exceeded 5%. A statistical classification framework was developed to diagnose cytomegalovirus status using the catalog of TCR beta chain sequences. V and J gene assignment, in a later analysis, came from comparing TCR nucleotide sequences with IMGT/GENE-DB human TR gene sequences. In a later analysis, CDR3 sequences and most-parsimonious VDJ recombination scenarios were assigned using the TCRdist pipeline. In a later analysis, each TCR beta chain was defined by its CDR3 amino acid sequence together with its V-gene family, and reads without a unique V-gene family were excluded. As a way to deal with suspected cross-contamination and a sequencing artifact, a later analysis dropped over 550 nucleotide sequences that were highly shared and had low generation probability. In a later analysis, a clonal expansion index for each public chain was calculated from normalized within-repertoire ranks of inferred template counts. A later analysis computed generation probabilities with a VDJ recombination model fitted to out-of-frame rearrangements, and checked the results against IGoR. In a later analysis, hypergeometric tests were used to score TCR-TCR, TCR-HLA and TCR-CMV co-occurrence, with a repertoire-size bias correction applied to TCR pairs. In a later analysis, false discovery rates were estimated by permuting HLA or CMV assignments 20 times. In a later analysis, co-occurring TCRs were grouped with DBSCAN, and TCRdist sequence similarity was added when clustering was performed within HLA-allele-positive subsets. Repertoires with fewer than 30,000 or more than 120,000 public chains, plus five repertoires with anomalous nucleotide sharing, were excluded from co-occurrence clustering. Here the immuneACCESS table is served through TCRdb, limited to in-frame sequences with V and J called. Missing clones are a known gap in these copies; in checked studies unresolved V genes cover under half, and the rest lacks a known reason. V and J calls and clone size are copied from that table; D and trimming were computed from the DNA. Here the sample has 100,000 to 150,000 clones; around three quarters occur a single time. 7.5% to 9.5% of the sample comes from the top ten.

Its CDR3 holds 14 amino acids, cysteine through phenylalanine. The DNA shown is the 42-base CDR3, in frame from base 1. The germline V gene sets CDR1 to SGHVS and CDR2 to FNYEAQ. At the junction V is shortened by 5 bases and J by 4 bases; bases outside the gene matches: 7. The paper as a whole reports these results and caveats: In a later analysis, most CMV-associated TCR beta chains were found to appear HLA-restricted, with HLA associations seemingly driven largely by CMV exposure. Compared with equally common non-associated chains, HLA-associated TCR beta chains in a later analysis were more clonally expanded and had lower generation probabilities. Most TCR sequences were observed very rarely across donors, whereas some public TCRs were present in many individuals. The study listed 150 to 200 TCR beta chains as associated with cytomegalovirus. In an earlier analysis of roughly 560 of the donors, most TCR beta V segments were observed in productive rearrangements about 90% or about 30% of the time, broadly matching IMGT annotations. The classifier was reported to diagnose cytomegalovirus status with high specificity and sensitivity in both the original and validation cohorts. A later analysis found that TCR association rates varied across HLA loci, with DRB1 alleles showing the most associated TCRs and HLA-C alleles the fewest. Sequencing depth was assumed to be roughly uniform across donors in the presence/absence analyses, though that assumption may not hold. Because some donors lacked HLA typing at each locus, the association tests relied only on the typed subset. Strong co-occurrence of HLA alleles, especially DR and DQ, made assigning TCR associations to individual alleles difficult. Several of the top co-occurrence clusters appeared to be linked to parvovirus B19, influenza, CMV and Epstein-Barr virus, according to a later analysis. The earlier analysis of approximately 540 of the donors excluded 15 to 20 rarely observed V segments, including chromosome 9 orphons, because counts were too low. In vitro tests confirmed that a few of the cytomegalovirus-associated TCR beta chains recognize cytomegalovirus antigens. In a later analysis, some 18,000 TCR beta sequences were associated with specific HLA alleles at a false discovery rate of 0.05. This cohort had only TCR beta chains sequenced, and the lack of alpha or paired-chain data limited which features could be detected. A later genetic analysis reported fewer N-insertions in productive TCRs among donors in an Asian-associated ancestry cluster than the approximately 670-donor mean. A cluster of highly shared sequence variants was judged likely to represent a technical artifact of the sequencing pipeline. Correlated functional status among segregating V segments might reflect linkage disequilibrium, but an unknown experimental factor could not be ruled out. A further reported finding was that TCR beta sequences accurately predicted the HLA-A and HLA-B alleles for most subjects in the first cohort. The only immune exposure information available for the cohort was CMV serostatus. The authors suggested that the approach could potentially be generalized to other disease states and immunological phenotypes. Some IMGT-functional V segments, including TRBV6-2 and TRBV6-3, could not be distinguished by the 87-base-pair reads and were therefore excluded. V-gene and J-gene trimming of TCR beta chains was associated with a missense DCLRE1C variant in a later genetic analysis, and the association was replicated in an independent cohort.

Source material: PBMCs. The chain joins TRBV7-6 to TRBJ1-2, and TRBD1 aligns with 7 junction nucleotides. The source is a man between 25 and 39 years old in good health and CMV-seropositive. The DNA sequence is TGTGCCAGCAGCCCGACAGGGATGTCCTATGGCTACACCTTC. Its translation reads: CASSPTGMSYGYTF.